One and the same sample provided the 18 T cell receptor beta chains below, sequenced in a study of T cell repertoires in cytomegalovirus infection (dated by TCRdb to between 2018 and 2020). Sequencing was carried out with an Illumina HiSeq 1500. TCRdb cleaned the public reads at Q25 with fastp, built clones with MiXCR and kept in-frame beta chains. CDR3 protein sequences are deduplicated, and each keeps its most common genes and DNA. For this sample there are around 300,000 distinct CDR3 sequences; over 7.5% appear just once. Approximately 4.7% of the sample is held by the ten biggest clonotypes. Sequencing was performed on PBMCs. All receptors derive from a human donor in good health (CMV status not recorded). Some clones in this sample may be carry-over from other donors' samples.

This sequence joins TRBV28 and TRBJ2-5, with 10 bases fitting TRBD2. CDR1 and CDR2 from the germline V gene are MDHEN and SYDVKM. The CDR3 has 15 residues. The J segment lost 5 bases and the V segment lost 8 bases, leaving 11 bases of the junction unmatched. This CDR3 is CASASGSFSLETQYF. The CDR3 DNA sequence: TGTGCCAGCGCTAGCGGGAGCTTCTCTCTGGAGACCCAGTACTTC.

This clonotype was seen a few times. V gene TRBV7-2 combines with J gene TRBJ2-2; D remains unclear. The germline gives CDR1 SGHTA, CDR2 FQGNSA. The CDR3 covers 13 residues. The V gene lost 4 bases and the J gene lost 4 bases, with 7 bases spanning the gap. The chain's CDR3 is CASSSAATGELFF. The DNA of the CDR3 is TGTGCCAGCAGCTCGGCAGCCACCGGGGAGCTGTTTTTT. The full variable domain, completed using reference TRBV7-2 and TRBJ2-2, is GAGVSQSPSNKVTEKGKDVELRCDPISGHTALYWYRQSLGQGLEFLIYFQGNSAPDKSGLPSDRFSAERTGGSVSTLTIQRTQQEDSAVYLCASSSAATGELFFGEGSRLTVL.

This clonotype has a count of ten or more. The rearrangement joins TRBV7-2 to TRBJ2-4; D perhaps matches TRBD2 (6 bases). This CDR3 contains 17 residues. The germline V gene has CDR1 SGHTA and CDR2 FQGNSA. The V end lost 1 base, the J end lost 0 bases, and 13 bases lay between the germline ends. CDR3 loop: CASSLVASVVAKNIQYF. The CDR3 DNA reads as TGTGCCAGCAGCTTAGTGGCTAGCGTTGTAGCCAAAAACATTCAGTACTTC.

This clonotype has more than one count but fewer than ten. The chain links TRBV20-1 to TRBJ2-1; D remains unclear. The germline V and J ends were trimmed by 0 bases and 0 bases, with 9 bases remaining between them. The V gene's germline CDR1 is DFQATT and CDR2 SNEGSKA (reference sequence). The CDR3 loop spans 15 amino acids. CDR3 coding DNA: TGCAGTGCTAGAGATCCGAAAAGCTCCTACAATGAGCAGTTCTTC. Translated, it gives CSARDPKSSYNEQFF.

This clonotype has a count of ten or more. The V gene is TRBV4-1, the J gene TRBJ1-3; D is unclear. The V gene's germline CDR1 is MGHRA and CDR2 YSYEKL. This CDR3 has 20 residues. V dropped 7 bases and J dropped 0 bases, with 28 bases sitting between them. CDR3 amino acids: CASKSLRGEGENHSGNTIYF. In nucleotides, the CDR3 is TGCGCCAGCAAATCTCTCCGAGGAGAGGGCGAGAACCACTCTGGAAACACCATATATTTT.

The sample holds many counts of this clonotype. The chain carries TRBV7-7 and TRBJ2-6; D gene ambiguous. The CDR3 has 15 residues. V was shortened by 5 bases and J by 0 bases, with 8 bases between the two germline ends. Germline lookup yields CDR1 SSHAT and CDR2 FNYEAQ (reference sequence). This CDR3 is CASSMDSSGANVLTF. CDR3 DNA sequence: TGTGCCAGCAGCATGGATAGCTCTGGGGCCAACGTCCTGACTTTC. Using reference TRBV7-7 and TRBJ2-6 for the parts outside the CDR3, the full variable domain is GAGVSQSPRYKVTKRGQDVTLRCDPISSHATLYWYQQALGQGPEFLTYFNYEAQPDKSGLPSDRFSAERPEGSISTLTIQRTEQRDSAMYRCASSMDSSGANVLTFGAGSRLTVL.

This chain links TRBV5-5 with TRBJ1-6; D not certain. Germline CDR1 SGHKS, CDR2 YYEKEE (reference sequence). Trimming left V 6 bases short and J 2 bases short, with 6 bases between. The CDR3 is 13 amino acids. In DNA, the CDR3 is TGTGCCAGCACCCCGACCTATAATTCACCCCTCCACTTT. Residues: CASTPTYNSPLHF.

This chain links TRBV7-9 with TRBJ2-1; 13 nucleotides align to TRBD2. The CDR3 runs to 15 residues. Germline V CDR1 and CDR2: SEHNR, FQNEAQ (reference sequence). The V and J ends lost 5 bases and 10 bases, in that order; junction bases with no gene match: 8. The CDR3 loop reads CASSPRLAGGPEQFF. CDR3 DNA sequence: TGTGCCAGCAGCCCCCGACTAGCGGGGGGCCCAGAGCAGTTCTTC.

The chain couples TRBV5-4 to TRBJ2-5; D unresolved. Trimming removed 1 base from V and 5 bases from J, with 18 bases in between. Germline loops: CDR1 SGHNT, CDR2 YYREEE (reference sequence). This CDR3 is built from 16 residues. The CDR3 bases are TGTGCCAGCAGCTTGCCCTTGGGCGGAGTTGGGGAGACCCAGTACTTC. Amino acid sequence: CASSLPLGGVGETQYF.

This clonotype was detected ten times or more. The chain recombines TRBV7-2 with TRBJ2-2; a weak D match, TRBD2 (7 bases). CDR3 length equals 15 residues. V was shortened by 5 bases and J by 7 bases, with 17 bases between the two germline ends. The germline gives CDR1 SGHTA, CDR2 FQGNSA. This chain's CDR3 is CASSTEWGGIGELFF. DNA of the CDR3: TGTGCCAGCAGCACTGAATGGGGGGGCATCGGGGAGCTGTTTTTT.

This clonotype has more than one count but fewer than ten. The V gene is TRBV6-2 or TRBV6-3, the J gene TRBJ2-1; D gene ambiguous. Germline values: CDR1 MNHEY, CDR2 SVGEGT. This CDR3 contains 14 residues. Trimming shortened V by 5 bases and J by 2 bases, and 10 bases separated the two germline ends. The CDR3 loop reads CASSVRPTYNEQFF. The CDR3, as DNA: TGTGCCAGCAGTGTCAGACCTACCTACAATGAGCAGTTCTTC.

V usage is TRBV4-3 and J usage is TRBJ2-7; TRBD2 is a possible D gene (6 bases). Looked up from germline, CDR1 is LGHNA and CDR2 is YSLEER. The CDR3 runs to 13 residues. V lost 1 base and J lost 4, with 8 bases in between. The CDR3 DNA reads as TGCGCCAGCAGCCAAGTACTAGCTTACGAGCAGTACTTC. Translating it yields CASSQVLAYEQYF.

This clonotype was seen only a few times. The CDR3 bases are TGTGCCAGCAGCCCAAAGGGAGGCTCACGCACCTACGAGCAGTACTTC. Amino acid sequence: CASSPKGGSRTYEQYF. The chain carries TRBV5-3 and TRBJ2-7; D may be TRBD2 (6 bases). TRBV5-3 is an ORF, and what it does is uncertain. This CDR3 is built from 16 residues. Trimming shortened V by 8 bases and J by 2 bases, and 23 bases separated the two germline ends.

In this sample, this clonotype turned up many times. The chain links TRBV6-1 to TRBJ2-7; D is ambiguous. V was pared by 7 bases and J by 7 bases, with 11 bases between. There are 11 residues in the CDR3. CDR1 is MNHNS, CDR2 SASEGT, per germline. In nucleotides, the CDR3 is TGTGCCAGCATTCGTGTTGGAGAGCAGTACTTC. Amino acid sequence: CASIRVGEQYF.

This clonotype has more than one count but fewer than ten. The gene calls are TRBV28 and TRBJ1-1, with TRBD1 matching over 9 bases. There are 14 residues in the CDR3. J was trimmed by 4 bases and V by 5 bases; bases with no gene match: 5. Per germline, CDR1 MDHEN and CDR2 SYDVKM. This chain's CDR3 is CASSTTGGVTEAFF. The CDR3 nucleotides read TGTGCCAGCAGTACGACAGGGGGGGTCACTGAAGCTTTCTTT.

CDR3 sequence: CSATFGGRGTDTQYF. The CDR3 coding sequence is TGCAGTGCCACCTTTGGGGGGCGTGGCACAGATACGCAGTATTTT. The J gene is TRBJ2-3, the V gene TRBV20-1; the D gene could be TRBD1 or TRBD2 (6 bases each). CDR1 and CDR2 from the germline V gene are DFQATT and SNEGSKA (reference sequence). The CDR3 has 15 amino acids. Trimming removed 6 bases at V and 1 base at J, with 17 bases between.

This clonotype was picked up many times. The chain has TRBV7-2 and TRBJ2-1; no definite D call. The CDR3 is 13 amino acids. Germline loops: CDR1 SGHTA, CDR2 FQGNSA. Trimming shortened V by 5 bases and J by 1 base, and 6 bases separated the two germline ends. CDR3 sequence: CASSHQSYNEQFF. CDR3 nucleotide sequence: TGTGCCAGCAGCCACCAATCCTACAATGAGCAGTTCTTC.

J is TRBJ1-3 and V is TRBV6-1; maybe TRBD1 (5 bases). The CDR3 sequence is 15 residues long. With 5 bases removed from V and 0 bases from J, the gap between germline ends came to 11 bases. CDR1 and CDR2 (germline): MNHNS, SASEGT. CDR3 in amino acids: CASSSTGFSGNTIYF. DNA for the CDR3: TGTGCCAGCAGTTCAACAGGTTTCTCTGGAAACACCATATATTTT.